This T cell receptor beta chain was captured by sequencing in a study of blood T cells in healthy people across ages (dated by TCRdb to between 2014 and 2017). For the wider study: In model experiments, template switching captured about one uniquely barcoded TCR beta cDNA molecule for every two T cells. To avoid experimental bias, donors of different ages were randomly spread across the sequencing lanes. To track age-related changes in TCR beta repertoire diversity, the study relied on deep sequencing normalized with unique cDNA molecular identifiers. Using the same blood draw, the study looked at two additional independent replicas of 1 million unique cDNA reads for two donors, one aged 18 to 30 and the other aged 80 or older. The donors were divided into four age groups: young (average approximately 15 years), middle-aged (about 39), aged (approximately 62) and long-lived (about 79).

In regard to this clonotype: What this receptor recognizes is not known. Per-nucleotide qualities are absent, and no much larger clonotype sits a single base away.

The library was built by means of 5' RACE. The instrument given in TCRdb is Illumina HiSeq 2500. The second PCR ran for roughly 7 to 12 cycles and used a J-beta primer mix along with a sample-barcoded 5' primer. A template-switch 5' adaptor carrying 12 random nucleotides introduced a unique molecular identifier onto each TCR beta cDNA molecule. At least 2.5 million CDR3-containing paired-end reads were obtained from each sample. First-strand cDNA synthesis was performed from all RNA using the Mint cDNA synthesis kit, with priming by a TRBC-specific oligonucleotide. All cDNA was treated with uracil-DNA glycosylase and then went through a first 18-cycle PCR with the universal primers M1SS and BC2_uni_R. The original methods were these. Normalization of each sample was performed by random selection of 1 million high-quality reads, each carrying a distinct molecular identifier. Instead of being binned into consensus sequences, reads that shared molecular identifiers were thrown out. MiTCR, with a Q25 quality threshold and the strictest error-elimination algorithm, was used for CDR3 identification, clonotype clustering and error correction. A nonparametric unseen species model with Euler transformation was used to estimate a lower bound on total TCR beta diversity. TCRdb's own reprocessing of the public reads used fastp at Q25 and MiXCR and kept productive beta chains. CDR3 protein duplicates are merged, each entry listing the most common genes and DNA. V and J calls and clone size were set by TCRdb, not the authors. The sample includes 550,000 to 700,000 distinct CDR3 sequences, with 25% to 30% observed a single time. Of the sample, 18% is held by the ten largest clones.

The junction carries 16 bases between V and J, which are trimmed by 3 bases and 8 bases respectively. CDR1 and CDR2 (DFQATT, SNEGSKA) derive from the germline V gene (reference sequence). The CDR3 measures 14 amino acids from cysteine to phenylalanine. Only the CDR3 DNA is retained, 42 bases long and in frame from the first base. Overall results and qualifications from the work: Bulk unsorted PBMC profiling prevented conclusive comparison of naive and antigen-experienced compartments. There was a strong correlation between observed TCR beta diversity and the percentage of naive T cells measured by flow cytometry. Estimates of total diversity from one million sequenced T cells were regarded as lower bounds and underestimates. The CMV infection status of donors was not known, potentially confounding age-related changes in expanded clonotypes. As age increased, observed TCR beta diversity per million T cells dropped in a roughly linear way, and a significant reduction was already evident by age 40. The long-lived group showed more naive CD4+ T cells, fewer expanded clones and increased TCR diversity than the aged group, suggesting age selection.

The 39 donors, aged 6 to 90 years, were systemically healthy Caucasian individuals from Russia. Approximately 9 milliliters of peripheral blood were collected from each donor into EDTA-treated Vacutainer tubes. Ficoll-Paque density-gradient centrifugation was used to isolate PBMCs, with at least 6 million per sample. Total RNA was extracted from PBMCs with Trizol reagent, with at least 6 micrograms obtained per sample. The percentages of naive CD45RAhigh/CD27high T cells were determined by flow cytometry on a PBMC aliquot from every donor. This receptor was taken from a woman between 65 and 79 years old in good health. The sequenced material came from blood. Rearrangement joined TRBV20-1 to TRBJ1-4; possibly the D gene is TRBD1, per 5 matching bases. Read as DNA, the sequence is TGCAGTGCTAGCCGAGGGGAGCGCGGGGAAAAACTGTTTTTT. Translated, it reads CSASRGERGEKLFF.